These 21 T cell receptor beta chains were all obtained from the same sample, sequenced in a study of OX40 agonist ivuxolimab in advanced cancers. The library was prepared using the immunoSEQ multiplex PCR assay. TCRdb holds this immuneACCESS table with in-frame rearrangements only. Some clones are missing; in checked studies, unresolved V genes explain under half, and the rest has no known cause. The sample records about 57,000 clones, nearly 85% of which are singletons. Jointly, the top ten make up approximately 3% of the sample. Sequencing used CD4+ or CD8+ T cells sorted from blood, obtained in a trial of the OX40 agonist ivuxolimab. All receptors derive from an adult with an advanced solid tumor such as melanoma, head and neck, liver or kidney cancer.

This clone appeared a few times. The chain couples TRBV6-6 to TRBJ1-5; 7 nucleotides line up with TRBD1. V dropped 2 bases and J dropped 1; count of bases not matched to a gene: 2. The CDR3 loop spans 15 amino acids. CDR1 MNHNY and CDR2 SVGAGI come from the germline V gene (reference sequence). Here the CDR3 DNA reads TGTGCCAGCAGTTACGAGACAGGGAGCAATCAGCCCCAGCATTTT. Amino acid sequence: CASSYETGSNQPQHF.

This clone occurred a few times. The chain is built from TRBV25-1 and TRBJ1-1; tentatively, D is TRBD1 (6 bases). The length of the CDR3 is 15 residues. Germline CDR1 is MGHDK and CDR2 is SYGVNS. Trimming cost V 3 bases and J 0 bases, with 11 bases left between them. The CDR3 reads CASSDMTGVNTEAFF. Here the CDR3 DNA reads TGTGCCAGCAGTGACATGACAGGCGTGAACACTGAAGCTTTCTTT.

V gene TRBV7-8 combines with J gene TRBJ1-6; D is unresolved. CDR1 is SGHVS and CDR2 is FQNEAQ in the germline V gene. The V end lost 2 bases, the J end lost 3 bases, and 11 bases lay between the germline ends. The CDR3 runs to 16 residues. Here the CDR3 DNA reads TGTGCCAGCAGCTTAATGGCCGTCTACTATAATTCACCCCTCCACTTT. Protein product: CASSLMAVYYNSPLHF. Full variable domain (remainder filled in from reference TRBV7-8 and TRBJ1-6): GAGVSQSPRYKVAKRGQDVALRCDPISGHVSLFWYQQALGQGPEFLTYFQNEAQLDKSGLPSDRFFAERPEGSVSTLKIQRTQQEDSAVYLCASSLMAVYYNSPLHFGNGTRLTVT.

The chain links TRBV30 to TRBJ2-5; TRBD2 might be the D (5 bases). This CDR3 is built from 13 residues. Trimming removed 3 bases at V and 5 bases at J, with 13 bases between. CDR1 is GTSNPN, CDR2 SVGIG, per germline (reference sequence). In DNA form, the CDR3 reads TGTGCCTGGAGAGTCCGGGGAGTGGAGACCCAGTACTTC. Amino acids: CAWRVRGVETQYF. The entire variable domain, with the rest obtained from reference TRBV30 and TRBJ2-5, is as follows: SQTIHQWPATLVQPVGSPLSLECTVEGTSNPNLYWYRQAAGRGLQLLFYSVGIGQISSEVPQNLSASRPQDRQFILSSKKLLLSDSGFYLCAWRVRGVETQYFGPGTRLLVL.

The chain couples TRBV29-1 to TRBJ2-7, with D possibly being TRBD1 (6 bases). The CDR3 sequence is 15 residues long. With 5 bases removed from V and 6 bases from J, the gap between germline ends came to 23 bases. Germline V gene data show CDR1 as SQVTM and CDR2 as ANQGSEA. CDR3 in amino acids: CSVRVGEQGVGEQYF. The CDR3 coding sequence is TGCAGCGTTCGGGTGGGGGAACAGGGCGTCGGCGAGCAGTACTTC.

This chain uses TRBV7-2 with TRBJ2-1, with no clear D. This CDR3 comprises 14 residues. Germline V gives CDR1 SGHTA, CDR2 FQGNSA. Trimming took 3 bases from V and 10 from J, leaving 16 bases between them. The DNA for the CDR3 is TGTGCCAGCAGCTTCAGGTTCGCCGCTCTGGAGCAGTTCTTC. Protein: CASSFRFAALEQFF.

V is TRBV2 and J is TRBJ1-2; D gene uncertain. Trimming shortened V by 3 bases and J by 8 bases, and 16 bases separated the two germline ends. Germline-derived CDR1 and CDR2 are SNHLY and FYNNEI. CDR3 length equals 14 residues. The CDR3: CASSDDPPSWGYTF. CDR3 DNA sequence: TGTGCCAGCAGTGACGATCCGCCGTCGTGGGGCTACACCTTC.

The CDR3 protein is CASSFRSTYEQYF. As DNA, the CDR3 is TGTGCCAGCAGTTTCCGCTCCACCTACGAGCAGTACTTC. The chain joins TRBV27 to TRBJ2-7; no firm D call. Deletions cut 3 bases from V and 2 bases from J, with 8 bases between. Germline-derived CDR1 and CDR2 are MNHEY and SMNVEV (reference sequence). The CDR3 contains 13 residues.

The CDR3 coding sequence is TGTGCCAGCAGCCTCACGGCAGGGGCCGAGCAGTACTTC. Its protein product is CASSLTAGAEQYF. This chain uses TRBV6-5 with TRBJ2-7; perhaps TRBD1 as D (6 bases). The CDR3 spans 13 residues. V shed 6 bases and J shed 6 bases, with 15 bases lying between them. In germline, CDR1 is MNHEY, CDR2 SVGAGI.

This clone appeared a few times. J is TRBJ1-1 and V is TRBV29-1; D uncertain. Germline loops: CDR1 SQVTM, CDR2 ANQGSEA. This CDR3 is built from 11 residues. With 6 bases removed from V and 7 bases from J, the gap between germline ends came to 12 bases. CDR3 DNA: TGCAGCGTAAGTCCTCTCGTTGAAGCTTTCTTT. It specifies CSVSPLVEAFF.

The gene calls are TRBV2 and TRBJ1-1; D is perhaps TRBD1 (5 bases). V lost 6 bases, J lost 1 base, and 6 bases lay in between. In germline, CDR1 is SNHLY, CDR2 FYNNEI. The CDR3 sequence is 12 residues long. The CDR3 nucleotides read TGTGCCAGCAGACAGGAGAACACTGAAGCTTTCTTT. It is translated as CASRQENTEAFF.

This rearrangement joins TRBV30 to TRBJ1-2; TRBD1 aligns across 10 bases. Germline assignment: CDR1 GTSNPN and CDR2 SVGIG (reference sequence). V lost 1 base and J lost 7; bases outside the gene matches: 12. This CDR3 comprises 16 residues. Here the CDR3 reads CAWSADAGTGASGYTF. The CDR3 coding sequence is TGTGCCTGGAGTGCTGACGCCGGGACAGGGGCTAGTGGCTACACCTTC.

Here the CDR3 DNA reads TGTGCCAGCAGTTCCACCGGGACAACTGGGGCCAACGTCCTGACTTTC. Its translation is CASSSTGTTGANVLTF. The chain is built from TRBV28 and TRBJ2-6, with D possibly being TRBD1 (6 bases). Germline V gene sequence: CDR1 MDHEN, CDR2 SYDVKM. Trimming pared 4 bases from V and 2 bases from J, leaving 12 bases between. The CDR3 extends over 16 amino acids.

The chain recombines TRBV9 with TRBJ2-7, with 7 bases fitting TRBD2. The trim removed 0 bases at V and 2 bases at J, leaving 5 bases unmatched. The CDR3 consists of 15 residues. Germline V lookup: CDR1 SGDLS, CDR2 YYNGEE. The CDR3 DNA sequence: TGTGCCAGCAGCGTAGCGGCTGCGGGAGCCTACGAGCAGTACTTC. This gives the protein CASSVAAAGAYEQYF.

The CDR3: CASSRKGEAYNEQFF. The CDR3 DNA reads as TGTGCCAGCAGCCGCAAGGGGGAGGCCTACAATGAGCAGTTCTTC. This chain links TRBV6-6 with TRBJ2-1; D could derive from TRBD1 or TRBD2 (6 bases each). The CDR3 length is 15 residues. With 6 bases removed from V and 2 bases from J, the gap between germline ends came to 14 bases. Germline assignment: CDR1 MNHNY and CDR2 SVGAGI (reference sequence).

This chain links TRBV6-1 with TRBJ1-3, with 7 bases identical to TRBD1. Germline V gene sequence: CDR1 MNHNS, CDR2 SASEGT. J lost 4 bases, V lost 8 bases, and 11 bases had no gene match. The CDR3 covers 15 residues. This CDR3 is CASRRTGDSGNTIYF. In DNA, the CDR3 is TGTGCCAGCCGAAGAACAGGGGACTCGGGAAACACCATATATTTT.

The V and J genes are TRBV14 and TRBJ2-7; D is possibly TRBD2 (5 bases). CDR3 size: 13 residues. V lost 4 bases, J lost 4 bases, and 11 bases lay in between. The germline CDR1 and CDR2 sequences are SGHDN and FVKESK. CDR3 coding DNA: TGTGCCAGCAGCCCAAGAGGGCCTTACGAGCAGTACTTC. Translated: CASSPRGPYEQYF. The variable domain in full, completed from reference TRBV14 and TRBJ2-7, reads EAGVTQFPSHSVIEKGQTVTLRCDPISGHDNLYWYRRVMGKEIKFLLHFVKESKQDESGMPNNRFLAERTGGTYSTLKVQPAELEDSGVYFCASSPRGPYEQYFGPGTRLTVT.

This chain links TRBV6-1 with TRBJ2-2; either TRBD1 or TRBD2 may supply D (5 bases each). Trimming took off 4 bases at V and 0 bases at J, with 9 bases between the two ends. The CDR3 contains 15 residues. Germline CDR1 MNHNS, CDR2 SASEGT. The CDR3 DNA follows: TGTGCCAGCAGTGGGGGACGGGCGAACACCGGGGAGCTGTTTTTT. It codes for CASSGGRANTGELFF.

This clone was recorded only once. The chain combines TRBV5-1 with TRBJ2-3, with D possibly TRBD1 on 6 matching bases. CDR1 and CDR2 (germline): SGHRS, YFSETQ. The CDR3 spans 14 residues. The germline V and J ends were trimmed by 0 bases and 2 bases, with 7 bases remaining between them. The CDR3 spells CASSLEGVTDTQYF. CDR3 bases: TGCGCCAGCAGCTTGGAGGGGGTCACAGATACGCAGTATTTT.

The J gene is TRBJ2-3, the V gene TRBV19; TRBD2 might be the D (6 bases). Germline lookup yields CDR1 LNHDA and CDR2 SQIVND (reference sequence). V was shortened by 6 bases and J by 3 bases, with 19 bases between the two germline ends. This CDR3 is 16 amino acids long. The CDR3 nucleotides are TGTGCCAGTAGACCCCGACTAGTTGAGTATACAGATACGCAGTATTTT. This encodes CASRPRLVEYTDTQYF.

The V and J genes are TRBV5-1 and TRBJ2-1; TRBD2 agrees at 10 bases. This CDR3 is 15 amino acids long. Per the germline V gene, CDR1 is SGHRS and CDR2 is YFSETQ. The V segment lost 4 bases and the J segment 1 base; nucleotides outside the gene matches: 2. The CDR3 here is CASSRTSGSYNEQFF. Here the CDR3 DNA reads TGCGCCAGCAGCAGGACTAGCGGTTCCTACAATGAGCAGTTCTTC.